Listed below are T cell receptor beta chains from one sample, sequenced in a study of CD8 T cell repertoires and HIV-1 epitope variants. The repertoire was sequenced with immunoSEQ multiplex PCR; TCRdb's copy has only in-frame clones and lacks some. The sample yields approximately 5,600 clones, approximately 61% seen once. These receptors have no known antigen. Material for sequencing was cultured CD8+ T cells derived from PBMCs. The source is a male donor with HIV. Both conserved end residues are part of each CDR3. Fields, in order: clone size, V gene, J gene, D gene, CDR3 protein, CDR3 DNA. The D gene is left open where the match is weak. Not every row has a clone size; where given, it reads once, few, many or a size class.

>.|TRBV2|TRBJ2-1|TRBD1
CASSEPKDRVVGNEQFF
TGTGCCAGCAGTGAACCCAAGGACAGGGTGGTTGGGAATGAGCAGTTCTTC
>few|TRBV19|TRBJ2-5|.
CASSPAGTVLETQYF
TGTGCCAGTAGTCCCGCCGGGACTGTGCTGGAGACCCAGTACTTC
>few|TRBV5-4|TRBJ2-7|TRBD2
CASSPGTSGRKYEQYF
TGTGCCAGCAGCCCAGGGACTAGCGGGAGGAAATACGAGCAGTACTTC
>few|TRBV28|TRBJ2-7|TRBD1
CASSLRTGADYEQYF
TGTGCCAGCAGTTTAAGGACAGGGGCGGACTACGAGCAGTACTTC
>few|TRBV28|TRBJ2-7|TRBD2
CASSLWGAGTSDYEQYF
TGTGCCAGCAGTTTATGGGGTGCCGGGACTAGCGATTACGAGCAGTACTTC
>.|TRBV27|TRBJ2-3|.
CASSLEEADTDTQYF
TGTGCCAGCAGTTTAGAGGAGGCGGACACAGATACGCAGTATTTT
>hyperexpanded|TRBV7-2|TRBJ2-7|TRBD1
CASSLGQYLREQYF
TGTGCCAGCAGCTTGGGACAGTACCTTCGTGAGCAGTACTTC
>.|TRBV29-1|TRBJ2-7|.
CSVELDRSYEQYF
TGCAGCGTTGAGCTCGACAGGTCCTACGAGCAGTACTTC
>once|TRBV13|TRBJ2-5|.
CASSSIGSKDQETQYF
TGTGCCAGCAGCTCGATCGGCTCCAAGGACCAAGAGACCCAGTACTTC
>once|TRBV5-6|TRBJ2-1|TRBD2
CASSLGAGYYNEQFF
TGTGCCAGCAGCTTGGGAGCGGGGTACTACAATGAGCAGTTCTTC
>.|TRBV14|TRBJ2-7|TRBD2
CASSLVAGVLAEQYF
TGTGCCAGCAGCCTCGTAGCGGGAGTTTTGGCCGAGCAGTACTTC
>.|TRBV7-9|TRBJ1-2|.
CASSHGGDGYTF
TGTGCCAGCAGCCATGGAGGGGATGGCTACACCTTC
>.|TRBV7-8|TRBJ2-7|.
CASSLDSSYEQYF
TGTGCCAGCAGCTTAGACAGCTCCTACGAGCAGTACTTC
>.|TRBV7-2|TRBJ2-7|TRBD2
CASSLRASAGGPYEQYF
TGTGCCAGCAGCTTACGTGCTAGCGCGGGGGGACCCTACGAGCAGTACTTC
>once|TRBV5-8|TRBJ2-1|TRBD2
CASSLDSGLDEQFF
TGTGCCAGCAGCTTGGATAGCGGGTTGGATGAGCAGTTCTTC
>few|TRBV27|TRBJ2-7|TRBD2
CASSPWAGGNQYEQYF
TGTGCCAGCAGTCCATGGGCGGGAGGGAACCAATACGAGCAGTACTTC
>.|TRBV6-5|TRBJ1-5|TRBD1
CASRFRQGADQPQHF
TGTGCCAGCAGATTCCGACAGGGGGCGGATCAGCCCCAGCATTTT
>.|TRBV19|TRBJ2-3|.
CASSGDTDTQYF
TGTGCCAGTAGTGGGGACACAGATACGCAGTATTTT
>.|TRBV7-9|TRBJ2-1|.
CASSPISDSEQFF
TGTGCCAGCAGCCCGATCTCCGATAGTGAGCAGTTCTTC
>.|TRBV5-4|TRBJ1-2|TRBD1
CASSSEQGDPRGYTF
TGTGCCAGCAGCTCGGAACAGGGGGACCCTAGAGGCTACACCTTC
>few|TRBV5-4|TRBJ2-2|.
CASSPPVWRAIGELFF
TGTGCCAGCAGCCCCCCGGTCTGGAGGGCCATCGGGGAGCTGTTTTTT
>once|TRBV2|TRBJ1-5|TRBD1
CASRAGTGGFNQPQHF
TGTGCCAGCAGGGCTGGGACAGGGGGATTCAATCAGCCCCAGCATTTT
>.|TRBV4-3|TRBJ2-7|.
CASSQDRSGQLAYEQYF
TGCGCCAGCAGCCAAGATCGTTCAGGACAGCTAGCCTACGAGCAGTACTTC
>.|TRBV6-1|TRBJ2-1|.
CASSEPARNYNEQFF
TGTGCCAGCAGTGAGCCCGCCCGGAACTACAATGAGCAGTTCTTC
>.|TRBV29-1|TRBJ1-2|TRBD1
CSVSGGNYGYTF
TGCAGCGTTTCAGGGGGCAACTATGGCTACACCTTC
>.|TRBV27|TRBJ2-7|TRBD2
CASSQTSREQYF
TGTGCCAGCAGCCAGACTAGCCGGGAGCAGTACTTC
>once|TRBV7-6|TRBJ2-7|.
CASSPTDRPPDEQYF
TGTGCCAGCAGTCCAACAGACAGGCCGCCTGACGAGCAGTACTTC
>few|TRBV28|TRBJ2-5|.
CASSTGYQETQYF
TGTGCCAGCAGTACAGGGTACCAAGAGACCCAGTACTTC
>.|TRBV4-2|TRBJ2-7|.
CASSQVSDGSYEQYF
TGTGCCAGCAGCCAAGTTAGCGACGGCTCCTACGAGCAGTACTTC
>.|TRBV5-4|TRBJ2-3|TRBD2
CASNLRGGLTDTQYF
TGTGCCAGCAACCTTCGGGGGGGCTTAACAGATACGCAGTATTTT
>.|TRBV7-9|TRBJ2-7|TRBD2
CASSLVPSGSSYEQYF
TGTGCCAGCAGCCTGGTCCCTAGCGGGAGCTCCTACGAGCAGTACTTC
>.|TRBV10-2|TRBJ2-7|TRBD2
CASSRLADSYEQYF
TGCGCCAGCAGCAGACTAGCGGATAGCTACGAGCAGTACTTC
>.|TRBV6-6|TRBJ2-3|.
CASSYWTDTQYF
TGTGCCAGCAGTTATTGGACAGATACGCAGTATTTT
>.|TRBV28|TRBJ1-5|.
CASSPSSSNQPQHF
TGTGCCAGCAGTCCCTCGAGTAGCAATCAGCCCCAGCATTTT
>.|TRBV6-1|TRBJ2-7|.
CASSYEAGEQYF
TGTGCCAGCAGTTATGAGGCGGGCGAGCAGTACTTC
>few|TRBV5-6|TRBJ2-7|TRBD1
CASSLQGDYEQYF
TGTGCCAGCAGCTTACAGGGGGACTACGAGCAGTACTTC
>.|TRBV6-6|TRBJ1-5|.
CASSTDGDQPQHF
TGTGCCAGCAGCACGGACGGGGATCAGCCCCAGCATTTT
>few|TRBV19|TRBJ1-1|.
CASGDGYGTEAFF
TGTGCCAGTGGCGACGGGTACGGCACTGAAGCTTTCTTT
>few|TRBV30|TRBJ1-6|.
CAWSRGQDNSPLHF
TGTGCCTGGAGTAGAGGGCAGGACAATTCACCCCTCCACTTT
>.|TRBV27|TRBJ2-2|.
CATRVRGPNGELFF
TGTGCCACCAGGGTCAGGGGTCCTAACGGGGAGCTGTTTTTT
>.|TRBV11-2|TRBJ2-3|.
CASSFGGDTDTQYF
TGTGCCAGCAGCTTTGGAGGGGACACAGATACGCAGTATTTT
>.|TRBV7-6|TRBJ2-2|TRBD2
CASSPSGSRTGELFF
TGTGCCAGCAGTCCTAGCGGGAGTCGCACCGGGGAGCTGTTTTTT
>once|TRBV13|TRBJ2-1|TRBD2
CASSPERSGVSYNEQFF
TGTGCCAGCAGCCCCGAGCGGAGCGGGGTCTCCTACAATGAGCAGTTCTTC
>few|TRBV2|TRBJ2-7|.
CASTDDQGNYEQYF
TGTGCCAGCACCGATGATCAGGGGAACTACGAGCAGTACTTC